A selection of T cell receptor beta chains follows, all from one sample in a study of blood T cells in healthy people across ages. TCRdb independently ran MiXCR on the 5' RACE reads; one entry per CDR3 protein. This table holds about 1.1 million distinct CDR3 sequences, roughly two fifths found once. Sequencing input: blood. The receptors were gathered from a man aged 18 to 30 in good health. CDR3s include the opening cysteine and the closing phenylalanine or tryptophan. Fields, in order: D gene, CDR3 length, clone size, J gene, V gene, CDR3 protein, CDR3 DNA. The D gene is left open where the match is weak. A row's size may be missing; if present it is once, few, many or a size class.

d_call: -; cdr3_length: 15; clone_size: few; j_call: TRBJ1-1; v_call: TRBV7-2; cdr3_aa: CASSPIGGADTEAFF; cdr3_nt: TGTGCCAGCAGCCCTATAGGAGGTGCAGACACTGAAGCTTTCTTT
d_call: -; cdr3_length: 16; clone_size: -; j_call: TRBJ1-4; v_call: TRBV4-3; cdr3_aa: CASSQDLSRAGEKLFF; cdr3_nt: TGCGCCAGCAGCCAAGATCTTTCAAGGGCGGGTGAAAAACTGTTTTTT
d_call: -; cdr3_length: 14; clone_size: few; j_call: TRBJ1-5; v_call: TRBV28; cdr3_aa: CASSLSGEYQPQHF; cdr3_nt: TGTGCCAGCAGTTTATCGGGGGAATATCAGCCCCAGCATTTT
d_call: -; cdr3_length: 13; clone_size: many; j_call: TRBJ2-1; v_call: TRBV2; cdr3_aa: CASSEGRANEQFF; cdr3_nt: TGTGCCAGCAGTGAAGGAAGGGCCAATGAGCAGTTCTTC
d_call: -; cdr3_length: 13; clone_size: -; j_call: TRBJ1-6; v_call: TRBV3-1; cdr3_aa: CASSQDLSSPLHF; cdr3_nt: TGTGCCAGCAGCCAAGATTTATCGTCACCCCTCCACTTT
d_call: -; cdr3_length: 14; clone_size: -; j_call: TRBJ2-2; v_call: TRBV12-3/TRBV12-4; cdr3_aa: CASRDRQYTGELFF; cdr3_nt: TGTGCCAGCAGGGATCGACAGTACACCGGGGAGCTGTTTTTT
d_call: TRBD1; cdr3_length: 18; clone_size: -; j_call: TRBJ2-7; v_call: TRBV4-3; cdr3_aa: CASSQDFRNTGVGNEQYF; cdr3_nt: TGCGCCAGCAGCCAAGATTTTCGGAATACAGGGGTCGGAAATGAGCAGTACTTC
d_call: TRBD1; cdr3_length: 16; clone_size: -; j_call: TRBJ1-2; v_call: TRBV4-3; cdr3_aa: CASSRQGGPGNYGYTF; cdr3_nt: TGCGCCAGCAGCCGACAGGGTGGGCCCGGCAACTATGGCTACACCTTC
d_call: TRBD1; cdr3_length: 17; clone_size: -; j_call: TRBJ1-2; v_call: TRBV6-5; cdr3_aa: CASSYHYDRVRNYGYTF; cdr3_nt: TGTGCCAGCAGTTACCACTACGACAGGGTTCGAAACTATGGCTACACCTTC
d_call: -; cdr3_length: 13; clone_size: -; j_call: TRBJ2-7; v_call: TRBV3-1; cdr3_aa: CASSQGYSYEQYF; cdr3_nt: TGTGCCAGCAGCCAAGGTTACTCCTACGAGCAGTACTTC
d_call: -; cdr3_length: 15; clone_size: -; j_call: TRBJ2-1; v_call: TRBV13; cdr3_aa: CASSLLSWARDEQFF; cdr3_nt: TGTGCCAGCAGCCTCCTTTCTTGGGCCAGGGATGAGCAGTTCTTC
d_call: TRBD2; cdr3_length: 19; clone_size: -; j_call: TRBJ2-2; v_call: TRBV12-3/TRBV12-4; cdr3_aa: CASSLASGGAGIRAGELFF; cdr3_nt: TGTGCCAGCAGTTTGGCTAGCGGGGGGGCCGGTATAAGGGCCGGGGAGCTGTTTTTT
d_call: TRBD1; cdr3_length: 13; clone_size: -; j_call: TRBJ2-7; v_call: TRBV20-1; cdr3_aa: CSAPDRDSYGQYF; cdr3_nt: TGCAGTGCTCCAGACAGGGATTCCTACGGGCAGTACTTC
d_call: -; cdr3_length: 14; clone_size: -; j_call: TRBJ1-1; v_call: TRBV5-6; cdr3_aa: CASSLGSRNTEAFF; cdr3_nt: TGTGCCAGCAGCTTGGGGTCCAGGAACACTGAAGCTTTCTTT
d_call: TRBD1; cdr3_length: 15; clone_size: few; j_call: TRBJ1-5; v_call: TRBV2; cdr3_aa: CASRRGQGGNQPQHF; cdr3_nt: TGTGCCAGCAGACGGGGACAGGGAGGCAATCAGCCCCAGCATTTT
d_call: -; cdr3_length: 12; clone_size: few; j_call: TRBJ2-1; v_call: TRBV9; cdr3_aa: CASGRGLAEQFF; cdr3_nt: TGTGCCAGTGGGAGAGGGCTAGCGGAGCAGTTCTTC
d_call: TRBD2; cdr3_length: 18; clone_size: few; j_call: TRBJ2-1; v_call: TRBV20-1; cdr3_aa: CSARDWRLAGGLNNEQFF; cdr3_nt: TGCAGTGCTAGAGATTGGAGACTAGCGGGGGGACTGAACAATGAGCAGTTCTTC
d_call: TRBD1; cdr3_length: 15; clone_size: few; j_call: TRBJ1-2; v_call: TRBV29-1; cdr3_aa: CSVEEGQGVSYGYTF; cdr3_nt: TGCAGCGTTGAAGAAGGACAGGGCGTTAGCTATGGCTACACCTTC
d_call: -; cdr3_length: 16; clone_size: few; j_call: TRBJ2-3; v_call: TRBV7-2; cdr3_aa: CASSSVLLVRADTQYF; cdr3_nt: TGTGCCAGCAGCTCAGTTCTATTGGTGCGGGCAGATACGCAGTATTTT
d_call: TRBD1; cdr3_length: 17; clone_size: -; j_call: TRBJ2-3; v_call: TRBV4-2; cdr3_aa: CANSLNLGGVGTDTQYF; cdr3_nt: TGTGCCAACAGCCTTAACCTAGGGGGCGTAGGCACAGATACGCAGTATTTT
d_call: TRBD1; cdr3_length: 16; clone_size: few; j_call: TRBJ1-2; v_call: TRBV20-1; cdr3_aa: CSARDPRSTGFSGYTF; cdr3_nt: TGCAGTGCTAGAGATCCCCGATCGACAGGGTTCTCCGGCTACACCTTC
d_call: TRBD1; cdr3_length: 16; clone_size: few; j_call: TRBJ2-5; v_call: TRBV10-3; cdr3_aa: CASHRGPTGYQETQYF; cdr3_nt: TGTGCCAGCCACAGGGGCCCCACGGGGTACCAAGAGACCCAGTACTTC
d_call: TRBD2; cdr3_length: 18; clone_size: -; j_call: TRBJ2-1; v_call: TRBV5-1; cdr3_aa: CASSPGTSGGLSYNEQFF; cdr3_nt: TGCGCCAGCAGCCCGGGGACTAGCGGGGGCCTCTCCTACAATGAGCAGTTCTTC
d_call: -; cdr3_length: 13; clone_size: -; j_call: TRBJ1-4; v_call: TRBV27; cdr3_aa: CASSKNSNEKLFF; cdr3_nt: TGTGCCAGCAGTAAGAACAGCAATGAAAAACTGTTTTTT
d_call: TRBD2; cdr3_length: 14; clone_size: -; j_call: TRBJ2-2; v_call: TRBV7-3; cdr3_aa: CATQAGYTAGELFF; cdr3_nt: TGTGCCACCCAAGCGGGGTACACTGCCGGGGAGCTGTTTTTT
d_call: -; cdr3_length: 14; clone_size: few; j_call: TRBJ2-1; v_call: TRBV27; cdr3_aa: CASSLKWDGSEQFF; cdr3_nt: TGTGCCAGCAGTTTAAAGTGGGACGGCAGTGAGCAGTTCTTC
d_call: -; cdr3_length: 14; clone_size: few; j_call: TRBJ1-2; v_call: TRBV7-2; cdr3_aa: CASSLVSADYGYTF; cdr3_nt: TGTGCCAGCAGCTTAGTGTCAGCGGACTATGGCTACACCTTC
d_call: -; cdr3_length: 15; clone_size: many; j_call: TRBJ2-3; v_call: TRBV5-1; cdr3_aa: CASSFAIRSTDTQYF; cdr3_nt: TGCGCCAGCAGCTTCGCGATCCGCTCCACAGATACGCAGTATTTT
d_call: -; cdr3_length: 14; clone_size: few; j_call: TRBJ1-4; v_call: TRBV7-9; cdr3_aa: CASSIIASNEKLFF; cdr3_nt: TGTGCCAGCAGCATCATCGCCTCTAATGAAAAACTGTTTTTT
d_call: -; cdr3_length: 15; clone_size: few; j_call: TRBJ2-2; v_call: TRBV12-3/TRBV12-4; cdr3_aa: CASSFSQGGTGELFF; cdr3_nt: TGTGCCAGCAGTTTCTCCCAGGGTGGAACCGGGGAGCTGTTTTTT
d_call: -; cdr3_length: 17; clone_size: -; j_call: TRBJ2-7; v_call: TRBV15; cdr3_aa: CATSRLSRASSSYEQYF; cdr3_nt: TGTGCCACCAGCAGACTTTCACGGGCATCGAGCTCCTACGAGCAGTACTTC
d_call: -; cdr3_length: 14; clone_size: -; j_call: TRBJ1-1; v_call: TRBV12-3/TRBV12-4; cdr3_aa: CASSSGLQNTEAFF; cdr3_nt: TGTGCCAGCAGTTCGGGACTGCAGAACACTGAAGCTTTCTTT
d_call: -; cdr3_length: 13; clone_size: few; j_call: TRBJ1-2; v_call: TRBV27; cdr3_aa: CASSTRTAHGYTF; cdr3_nt: TGTGCCAGCAGTACCAGGACGGCACATGGCTACACCTTC
d_call: -; cdr3_length: 12; clone_size: -; j_call: TRBJ1-2; v_call: TRBV20-1; cdr3_aa: CSAGPRSGSYTF; cdr3_nt: TGCAGTGCTGGTCCCAGGTCCGGCTCCTACACCTTC
d_call: TRBD1; cdr3_length: 16; clone_size: -; j_call: TRBJ1-2; v_call: TRBV4-3; cdr3_aa: CASSQSISDRGYGYTF; cdr3_nt: TGCGCCAGCAGCCAATCCATTTCTGACAGGGGCTATGGCTACACCTTC
d_call: -; cdr3_length: 13; clone_size: -; j_call: TRBJ1-2; v_call: TRBV29-1; cdr3_aa: CSVGQIRNYGYTF; cdr3_nt: TGCAGCGTTGGACAGATCCGCAACTATGGCTACACCTTC
d_call: TRBD1; cdr3_length: 13; clone_size: -; j_call: TRBJ1-2; v_call: TRBV4-1; cdr3_aa: CASSPIGTDGYTF; cdr3_nt: TGCGCCAGCAGCCCCATCGGGACAGATGGCTACACCTTC
d_call: -; cdr3_length: 17; clone_size: -; j_call: TRBJ1-6; v_call: TRBV4-2; cdr3_aa: CASSQFGSQSENSPLHF; cdr3_nt: TGTGCCAGCAGCCAATTTGGCAGCCAATCCGAGAATTCACCCCTCCACTTT
d_call: -; cdr3_length: 15; clone_size: -; j_call: TRBJ1-5; v_call: TRBV29-1; cdr3_aa: CSVPTLDGALGPQHF; cdr3_nt: TGCAGCGTTCCCACCCTCGACGGGGCACTGGGGCCCCAGCATTTT
d_call: -; cdr3_length: 13; clone_size: -; j_call: TRBJ2-5; v_call: TRBV12-3/TRBV12-4; cdr3_aa: CASSLGPRGGQYF; cdr3_nt: TGTGCCAGCAGTTTGGGACCCAGGGGTGGGCAGTACTTC
d_call: TRBD1; cdr3_length: 14; clone_size: few; j_call: TRBJ1-2; v_call: TRBV6-5; cdr3_aa: CASSWTGSLSGYTF; cdr3_nt: TGTGCCAGCAGTTGGACAGGCTCTCTCAGCGGCTACACCTTC
d_call: TRBD2; cdr3_length: 16; clone_size: few; j_call: TRBJ2-1; v_call: TRBV2; cdr3_aa: CASRERTSGGYNEQFF; cdr3_nt: TGTGCCAGCAGAGAACGGACTAGCGGGGGCTACAATGAGCAGTTCTTC
d_call: TRBD2; cdr3_length: 18; clone_size: -; j_call: TRBJ2-7; v_call: TRBV4-1; cdr3_aa: CASSQGDSGAEGSYEQYF; cdr3_nt: TGCGCCAGCAGCCAAGGGGATAGCGGGGCGGAGGGTTCCTACGAGCAGTACTTC
d_call: -; cdr3_length: 13; clone_size: few; j_call: TRBJ2-1; v_call: TRBV4-3; cdr3_aa: CASSQVLQDQQFF; cdr3_nt: TGCGCCAGCAGCCAAGTATTGCAGGACCAGCAGTTCTTC
d_call: -; cdr3_length: 16; clone_size: -; j_call: TRBJ1-4; v_call: TRBV20-1; cdr3_aa: CSASSPGKATNEKLFF; cdr3_nt: TGCAGTGCTAGTTCCCCGGGCAAGGCGACTAATGAAAAACTGTTTTTT
d_call: -; cdr3_length: 16; clone_size: once; j_call: TRBJ2-2; v_call: TRBV4-3; cdr3_aa: CASSQDLRSNTGELFF; cdr3_nt: TGCGCCAGCAGCCAAGATCTACGATCGAACACCGGGGAGCTGTTTTTT